The entry that follows covers one T cell receptor beta chain sequence. What it recognizes is unknown. The data belong to a study of shared clonotypes between healthy human individuals. Study-level findings and limits: Clonotype sharing among donors was expected to depend on sequencing depth.

Trimming removed 2 bases at V and 11 bases at J, with 13 bases between. The germline V gene has CDR1 LNHDA and CDR2 SQIVND (reference sequence). The CDR3 totals 13 residues. In the source study's methods: Filtering differed because ImmunoSEQ produced junction-only sequences that carried no quality scores. Generated by immunoSEQ multiplex PCR, the TCRdb table keeps only in-frame clones and is missing some. Clonal size and the V and J genes are those of that table, whereas D and trimming came from the DNA. The profile shows 95,000 to 120,000 clones, under 70% of them singletons. Each donor was a Caucasian adult residing in Nashville, Tennessee.

The sequence was obtained from a woman younger than 45 in good health. This chain links TRBV19 with TRBJ1-5, with TRBD1 as a possible D gene (5 bases). Sequenced input: memory CD8+ T cells sorted from blood. The subset here: CD45RO+ cells pooled with CCR7-negative TemRA cells. The CDR3 loop is CASSIIGGGAQHF. The CDR3 coding sequence is TGTGCCAGTAGTATAATAGGAGGAGGGGCCCAGCATTTT.